There are a few counts of the clone carrying this TCR beta chain. TCRdb keeps only in-frame clones here, not all; method: immunoSEQ multiplex PCR. The repertoire consists of 15,000 to 20,000 clones, with roughly 72% occurring once and the leading ten covering roughly 22%. With 1 base removed from V and 3 bases from J, the gap between germline ends came to 10 bases. The CDR3 has 14 residues. Germline CDR1 and CDR2: SGHRS and YFSETQ. The data stem from a study of OX40 agonist ivuxolimab in advanced cancers. This chain connects TRBV5-1 to TRBJ1-1, with D tentatively TRBD1 (6 bases). The receptor was derived from an adult with an advanced solid tumor such as melanoma, head and neck, liver or kidney cancer. Sequences were derived from CD4+ or CD8+ T cells sorted from blood, sampled in a trial of the OX40 agonist ivuxolimab. The CDR3 DNA sequence: TGCGCCAGCAGCTTGAGGACAGCATACACTGAAGCTTTCTTT. This gives the protein CASSLRTAYTEAFF. Using reference TRBV5-1 and TRBJ1-1 for the parts outside the CDR3, the full variable domain is KAGVTQTPRYLIKTRGQQVTLSCSPISGHRSVSWYQQTPGQGLQFLFEYFSETQRNKGNFPGRFSGRQFSNSRSEMNVSTLELGDSALYLCASSLRTAYTEAFFGQGTRLTVV.